This TCR beta chain was profiled in a study of response to subunit inactivated influenza vaccine. General study findings and limits: The study's authors posited that every seasonal influenza vaccination enlists few new T cells.

From the RT-PCR reads, TCRdb called clonotypes with MiXCR, one entry per CDR3 protein. The table lists fewer than 750,000 distinct CDR3 sequences, around 15% of them singletons. This clonotype was counted only a few times. Its antigen is unidentified. This receptor was taken from a man aged 45-65 years who received an inactivated influenza vaccine. Here the sequenced sample was PBMCs from blood, taken 11 to 12 days after vaccination.

The DNA of the CDR3 is TGTGCCAGCAGCCAAGATCCCGGCGGGAGGGTCTACGAGCAGTACTTC. This gives the protein CASSQDPGGRVYEQYF. V gene TRBV3-1 combines with J gene TRBJ2-7; 9 positions agree with TRBD2. V shed 0 bases and J 3 bases; nucleotides not matched to a gene: 6. CDR1 and CDR2 from the germline V gene are LGHDT and YNNKEL (reference sequence). CDR3 length: 16 residues.